This TCR beta chain emerged from a study of blood T cell repertoires in COVID-19. Background on the study: PBMCs, B-cell-depleted T cells, or T cells were the source of the cDNA or gDNA that made up the material.

Per the original methods: For nucleated cells, counts were estimated from reference gene primer amplification. Some clones are missing from TCRdb's copy, which holds only in-frame ones; the method was immunoSEQ multiplex PCR. That table furnishes V, J and clone size, whereas the DNA furnished D and trimming. The table shows 100,000 to 150,000 clones, with 65% to 90% occurring only once. The CDR3 spans 13 residues. Germline V gene data show CDR1 as MNHEY and CDR2 as SVGAGI. The J segment lost 9 bases and the V segment lost 8 bases, leaving 10 bases of the junction unmatched. The receptor was derived from a woman aged 60-70 years with active or convalescent COVID-19. Sequencing input: peripheral blood. The chain joins TRBV6-5 to TRBJ1-2, with 9 bases lining up with TRBD1. DNA for the CDR3: TGTGCCAGCCAAGGCGGGACAGGGTGGAGCTACACCTTC. Protein: CASQGGTGWSYTF.